One and the same sample provided the 3 T cell receptor beta chains below, sequenced in a study of blood T cell repertoires in COVID-19. TCRdb's copy holds only in-frame clones and misses some; the assay was immunoSEQ multiplex PCR. The sample holds about 250,000 clones; just over 85% are singletons and the top ten take 1.5% to 2%. The sequenced sample consisted of PBMCs or T cells enriched from blood (not recorded which). The receptor source for this set is a middle-aged man who had recovered from COVID-19.

V usage is TRBV4-1 and J usage is TRBJ1-1; possible D gene TRBD1, 6 bases. This CDR3 comprises 15 residues. Per germline, CDR1 MGHRA and CDR2 YSYEKL. Trimming took 1 base from V and 4 from J, leaving 13 bases between them. The CDR3 sequence is CASSQVGGVGTEAFF. CDR3 nucleotide sequence: TGCGCCAGCAGCCAAGTAGGGGGGGTGGGCACTGAAGCTTTCTTT.

V gene TRBV5-1 combines with J gene TRBJ1-5, with D unclear. Deletions cut 1 base from V and 4 bases from J, with 9 bases between. The V gene's germline CDR1 is SGHRS and CDR2 YFSETQ. CDR3 length: 14 residues. The CDR3 DNA reads as TGCGCCAGCAGCTTGTCCGGGTTTAATCAGCCCCAGCATTTT. Protein sequence: CASSLSGFNQPQHF.

This chain joins TRBV6-5 and TRBJ2-1, with a tentative D call TRBD1 (5 bases). Germline CDR1 is MNHEY and CDR2 is SVGAGI. The V end lost 4 bases, the J end lost 2 bases, and 15 bases lay between the germline ends. This CDR3 is 16 amino acids long. The chain's CDR3 is CASSLGLPGTYNEQFF. CDR3 DNA sequence: TGTGCCAGCAGTTTGGGGCTCCCGGGTACCTACAATGAGCAGTTCTTC.